These T cell receptor beta chains were read from a single sample in a study of tumor and adjacent non-tumor tissue in lung cancer. TCRdb re-called the multiplex PCR reads with MiXCR, one entry per CDR3 protein. The data hold 100,000 to 120,000 distinct CDR3 sequences, with over 75% observed a single time. Material for sequencing was lung tumor tissue. These receptors were taken from a man aged 65-85 years with non-small cell lung cancer. The CDR3 runs from the conserved cysteine through the conserved F or W. The D gene is left open where the match is weak. Some rows mark clone size as missing; the rest say once, few, many or name a class of expanded clone.

>TRBV5-4|17|TRBJ2-1|TRBD2|NA
TGTGCCAGCAGCTACGGACTAGCGTGTTACTCCTCCAATGAGCAGTTCTTC
CASSYGLACYSSNEQFF
>TRBV5-6|14|TRBJ2-3|NA|NA
TGTGCCAACGGTTACAGGCTCGCCGGAGATACGCAGTATTTT
CANGYRLAGDTQYF
>TRBV11-3|17|TRBJ2-1|TRBD2|NA
TGTACCAGCAACTTAGGCCTCTTAGCGGGAGATATAAATGAGCAGTTTTTC
CTSNLGLLAGDINEQFF
>TRBV14|12|TRBJ2-7|TRBD1|NA
TGTGCCAGCAGGGGACAGGGTTACGAGCAGTACTTC
CASRGQGYEQYF
>TRBV20-1|13|TRBJ1-5|NA|few
TGCAGTGCTATGGGGCAGGAACCTCAGCCCCAGCATTTT
CSAMGQEPQPQHF
>TRBV6-6|16|TRBJ2-7|TRBD1|NA
TGTGCCAGCTGTAGGACCGGGACAGGACTCTTCTACGATCAGTGCTTC
CASCRTGTGLFYDQCF
>TRBV6-2/TRBV6-3|16|TRBJ2-6|TRBD2|NA
TGTGCCACCGGCCTAGCGGGACCAGCTGGTGTCAACGTCCTGACTTTC
CATGLAGPAGVNVLTF
>TRBV28|15|TRBJ1-5|NA|medium-sized
TGTGCCAGCAGTTTACCACGACAGGCCCAGCAGCCCCAGCATTTT
CASSLPRQAQQPQHF
>TRBV4-1|15|TRBJ1-2|NA|NA
TGCGCCAGCAGCCGAGAAGGCGGGGGCTTCTGTGGCTACACCTTC
CASSREGGGFCGYTF
>TRBV11-3|14|TRBJ2-3|NA|medium-sized
TGTGCCAGCAGCTTCGGCGTACACACAGATACGCAGTATTTT
CASSFGVHTDTQYF
>TRBV5-4|16|TRBJ2-3|NA|once
TGTGCCAACAGCTTGGGTCTAGCTGGAGTTACAGATACGCAGTATTTT
CANSLGLAGVTDTQYF
>TRBV10-3|13|TRBJ2-2|NA|NA
TGTGCCATAGTCGGTGAGAACACCGGGGAGCTGTTATTT
CAIVGENTGELLF
>TRBV24-1|17|TRBJ2-3|NA|NA
TGTACCACCAGTAAGGGCGGGACTTCTATTGTCACAGATACGCAGTATTTT
CTTSKGGTSIVTDTQYF
>TRBV28|15|TRBJ1-1|NA|NA
TGTGCCAGCAGTTTATGGCCCAGTTACTACGCAGAAGCTTTCTTT
CASSLWPSYYAEAFF
>TRBV29-1|16|TRBJ2-7|NA|NA
TGCAGCGTTGAAGTGATCCGGACATGGAGCTCCTACGAGCAGTACTTC
CSVEVIRTWSSYEQYF
>TRBV11-3|14|TRBJ2-5|NA|NA
TGTGTCAGCACTTCCTGCTGGGGGCGGGGGATCCAGTACTTC
CVSTSCWGRGIQYF
>TRBV10-1|15|TRBJ2-1|TRBD2|NA
TGCGCCAGCAGCACGGGACTAGGGAGGAAGGATGAGCAGTTCTTC
CASSTGLGRKDEQFF
>TRBV7-2|15|TRBJ1-2|NA|NA
TGTGCCAGCAGCTTAGATAGGTGGACAGCGCTTGACTACACCTTC
CASSLDRWTALDYTF
>TRBV14|15|TRBJ2-1|TRBD2|NA
TGTGCCAGCAGCCAAGAACTGGCGGGAGGGCATGAGCAGTTGTTC
CASSQELAGGHEQLF
>TRBV5-4|16|TRBJ1-2|TRBD1|NA
TGTACCAGCAGCGGCGAACGACAGGGGGCTAACTATGGCTACACCTTC
CTSSGERQGANYGYTF
>TRBV5-4|14|TRBJ1-1|TRBD1|NA
TGTGCCAGCAGCTTCGACAGGGGATCGACTGAGGCTTCCTTT
CASSFDRGSTEASF
>TRBV11-2|17|TRBJ2-1|NA|NA
TGTACCAGTGTTTGGGGCTCCAGCGCCGCCTCCTACAGTGAGCAGTTCTTC
CTSVWGSSAASYSEQFF
>TRBV23-1|13|TRBJ1-1|TRBD1|NA
TGCGCCAGCAGTCAGCCAACAGGGGCTGAAGCTTTATTT
CASSQPTGAEALF
>TRBV19|12|TRBJ1-1|TRBD1|once
TGTGCCAGTAACTACAGGGGCACTGAATCATTCTTT
CASNYRGTESFF
>TRBV2|15|TRBJ2-1|NA|NA
TGTGCCAGCAGGGGGACTGGGAGCTCCTACAATGAGCAGTTCTTC
CASRGTGSSYNEQFF
>TRBV7-3|13|TRBJ2-3|NA|NA
TGTGCCAGCAGCTTAGGGGGCCCAGATACGCAGTATTTT
CASSLGGPDTQYF
>TRBV11-2|14|TRBJ2-2|NA|NA
TGTGCCAGCAGCCTGTACAATCAGTCCGGGGAGCTGTTTTTC
CASSLYNQSGELFF
>TRBV10-3|17|TRBJ2-1|NA|NA
TGTGCCATCATTGGAACCCTCGGGACTCCTTCATACAATGAGCAGTTCTTC
CAIIGTLGTPSYNEQFF
>TRBV28|19|TRBJ2-6|TRBD1|many
TGTGCCAGCAGGACAAACAGGGGGCCACGATTCTCTGGGGCCAACGTCCTGACTTTC
CASRTNRGPRFSGANVLTF
>TRBV10-3|13|TRBJ2-7|NA|NA
TGCGCCATCGGGAGGACAGGGTTCTACGAGGAGTACTTC
CAIGRTGFYEEYF
>TRBV6-6|17|TRBJ2-2|TRBD1|NA
TGTGCCAGCAGTTACCCGCACAGGGACAGCAACACTGGGGAGCTGTTTTTT
CASSYPHRDSNTGELFF
>TRBV11-3|16|TRBJ1-1|NA|NA
TGTGCCAGCAGCTTTTTCAGCATCATGATGAACACTGAAACTTTCTTT
CASSFFSIMMNTETFF
>TRBV29-1|14|TRBJ2-7|NA|NA
TGCAGCCTTGTCCGGACTGGTCTGAGGGACAAGCAGTACTTC
CSLVRTGLRDKQYF
>TRBV10-2|12|TRBJ2-1|TRBD1|NA
TGCGTCACCTGGGACAGGACGTATGAACAGTTCTTC
CVTWDRTYEQFF
>TRBV11-2|16|TRBJ2-3|NA|once
TGTACCAGCAGCTTTGGAGGGCTAGCACTAACAGATACGCAGTATTTT
CTSSFGGLALTDTQYF
>TRBV10-1|15|TRBJ2-3|NA|NA
TGCGCCAGTAGTGAGACGAAACAGGCCGCAGATACGCAATATTTT
CASSETKQAADTQYF
>TRBV6-5|17|TRBJ1-2|NA|NA
TGTGCCAGCAGACCTCCGACCTGGGTGCGAGGTTACTATGGCTACACCTTC
CASRPPTWVRGYYGYTF
>TRBV7-8|13|TRBJ2-4|NA|NA
TGTGCCAGCGTCGGGACGAAGAAAAACATTCAGTACTTC
CASVGTKKNIQYF
>TRBV10-3|14|TRBJ2-1|TRBD2|once
TGTGCCATCGGGAGAGCGGGAGGGGATAATGAGCAGTTCTTC
CAIGRAGGDNEQFF
>TRBV10-1|15|TRBJ2-1|TRBD2|NA
TGCGCCAGCAGCGCGGAACTAGCGAGGAAGGATGAGCAGATCTTC
CASSAELARKDEQIF
>TRBV12-5|15|TRBJ2-7|TRBD1|NA
TGTGCTAGTGGTATGGACACAGGGGGCTCTTACGAGCAGTACTTC
CASGMDTGGSYEQYF
>TRBV10-3|16|TRBJ2-5|TRBD2|NA
TGTGCCGTCAGGATCGAGCGGGGCCCTTTGTCAGAGTCCCAGTACTTC
CAVRIERGPLSESQYF
>TRBV29-1|14|TRBJ1-1|NA|NA
TGCAGCGTCTTCGTACAGGGAACTAATACTGAAGCTCTCTTT
CSVFVQGTNTEALF
>TRBV6-6|14|TRBJ2-7|NA|NA
TGTACCAGCAGTTACGGCGGCCTTCCCTACGAGCTGTACTTC
CTSSYGGLPYELYF
>TRBV28|14|TRBJ2-1|NA|NA
TGTGCCAGCACTTACGTGGACAGATATAATGAGCAGTTTTTC
CASTYVDRYNEQFF
>TRBV7-9|14|TRBJ2-7|NA|NA
TGTGCCAGCAGCCAAACTAGCACCTACTACGAGCAGTACTTC
CASSQTSTYYEQYF
>TRBV12-5|18|TRBJ1-5|NA|once
TGTGCTAGTGGTTTGCTCTTTTCGGGACCCACGGACGATCAGCCCCAGCATTTT
CASGLLFSGPTDDQPQHF
>TRBV11-3|17|TRBJ2-3|TRBD2|NA
TGTGCCAGTAGCCTAAGGGGGTCTATCGGGAGGGCGAAATACGCAGTATTT
CASSLRGSIGRAKYAVF
>TRBV9|17|TRBJ1-1|TRBD1|NA
TGTGCCAGCAGCGTAGACCCTCGGAGACAGGGAAGTACTGAAGCTTTCTTT
CASSVDPRRQGSTEAFF
>TRBV5-1|14|TRBJ2-3|TRBD1|NA
TGCGCCAGCAGTCCATACAGGGGCGCAGATACGCAGTTTTTT
CASSPYRGADTQFF
>TRBV4-3|16|TRBJ2-3|TRBD2|NA
TGCGCCAGTAGCCAAGATCTAGCGGGAGGGCCAAATACGCAGTATTTT
CASSQDLAGGPNTQYF